The present entry profiles one TCR beta chain with its context. Its antigen remains undetermined. It has no much larger one-base neighbor in the sample; base qualities were not kept. The data are from a study of OX40 agonist ivuxolimab in advanced cancers. In terms of the full investigation: Ivuxolimab was an agonistic, fully human IgG2 monoclonal antibody directed against OX40 (CD134), a costimulatory receptor. Intravenous ivuxolimab was administered to patients every 2 weeks at six dose levels: 0.01, 0.1, 0.3, 1.5, 3 and 10 mg/kg. Of the roughly 52 dose-escalation patients, hepatocellular carcinoma was present in about 20, melanoma in around 15, renal cell carcinoma in 9 and head and neck cancer in 9. A male proportion of 70% to 90% and a mean age of around 60 years, ranging from 23 to 79, were recorded for the dose-escalation cohort. Patients were allowed to have had prior anti-PD-1, anti-PD-L1 or anti-CTLA-4 therapy, and roughly 40% of the dose-escalation patients had previously received checkpoint inhibitors. Partial responses occurred in three dose-escalation patients: two with cutaneous melanoma and one with hepatocellular carcinoma. The point of sequencing TCRbeta in the periphery was to test whether ivuxolimab changed TCR sequence diversity and drove clonal T-cell expansion. The paper reports the monotherapy dose-escalation portion (N of about 54 patients) of the phase I ivuxolimab trial. Results the study describes overall, beyond this receptor: Low levels of normalized T-cell clonal expansion were also seen in some patients who did not respond. After ivuxolimab, CD8+ T cells had more expanded clones than CD4+ T cells on average. Which antigens the clonally expanded peripheral T cells were specific for was not determined. At doses of 0.1 to 3.0 mg/kg, clonal expansion of both CD4+ and CD8+ T cells in blood was seen between baseline and week 6. Partial responders in the 0.1-3.0 mg/kg groups had among the lowest normalized peripheral clonal expansion, especially among CD8+ T cells.

From the cysteine through the phenylalanine, the CDR3 covers 13 amino acids. This entry keeps only the CDR3 DNA: 39 bases, framed from base 1. The germline V gene provides CDR1 SNHLY and CDR2 FYNNEI. V is cut by 1 base and J by 5 bases, and the space between the germline ends is 7 bases. The trial excluded patients who had a history of autoimmune disease or who were on systemic immunosuppression. Peripheral blood for TCR sequencing was collected from all dose cohorts at baseline, on cycle 4 day 1, and on cycle 7 day 1. Samples were obtained from an open-label, multicenter, first-in-human phase I dose-escalation trial of ivuxolimab. Adults with locally advanced or metastatic melanoma, renal cell, hepatocellular, or head and neck squamous cell carcinoma were enrolled in the trial. Before TCR sequencing, CD4+ and CD8+ T cells were separately sorted from peripheral blood. To sequence the TCRbeta CDR3 region, genomic DNA was isolated from the sorted cells. TCRbeta CDR3 regions were sequenced using the immunoSEQ Assay. TCRdb obtained this table from immuneACCESS and retained in-frame rearrangements with V and J assigned. These tables miss some clones; where compared with another copy, unresolved V genes account for less than half of the shortfall, and the remainder is unexplained. Across this sample there are some 67,000 clones, with about 87% seen only once. The ten biggest clones cover over 0.55% of the sample.

The material sequenced was CD4+ or CD8+ T cells sorted from blood, taken in a trial of the OX40 agonist ivuxolimab. Recombination linked TRBV2 to TRBJ2-3; D gene: possibly TRBD1, on 5 matching bases. The TCR comes from an adult with an advanced solid tumor such as melanoma, head and neck, liver or kidney cancer. The DNA sequence is TGTGCCAGCAGTGAAGGGCAGGGAGATACGCAGTATTTT. It encodes CASSEGQGDTQYF.